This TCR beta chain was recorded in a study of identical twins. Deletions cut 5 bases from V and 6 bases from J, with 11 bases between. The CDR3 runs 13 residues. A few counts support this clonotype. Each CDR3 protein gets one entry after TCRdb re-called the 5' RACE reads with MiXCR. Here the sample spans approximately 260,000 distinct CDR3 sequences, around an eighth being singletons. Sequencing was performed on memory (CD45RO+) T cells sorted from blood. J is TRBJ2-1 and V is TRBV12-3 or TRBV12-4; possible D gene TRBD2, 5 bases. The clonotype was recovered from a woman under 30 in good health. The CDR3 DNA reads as TGTGCCAGCAGTCGTACTAGTCTCAATGAGCAGTTCTTC. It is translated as CASSRTSLNEQFF.